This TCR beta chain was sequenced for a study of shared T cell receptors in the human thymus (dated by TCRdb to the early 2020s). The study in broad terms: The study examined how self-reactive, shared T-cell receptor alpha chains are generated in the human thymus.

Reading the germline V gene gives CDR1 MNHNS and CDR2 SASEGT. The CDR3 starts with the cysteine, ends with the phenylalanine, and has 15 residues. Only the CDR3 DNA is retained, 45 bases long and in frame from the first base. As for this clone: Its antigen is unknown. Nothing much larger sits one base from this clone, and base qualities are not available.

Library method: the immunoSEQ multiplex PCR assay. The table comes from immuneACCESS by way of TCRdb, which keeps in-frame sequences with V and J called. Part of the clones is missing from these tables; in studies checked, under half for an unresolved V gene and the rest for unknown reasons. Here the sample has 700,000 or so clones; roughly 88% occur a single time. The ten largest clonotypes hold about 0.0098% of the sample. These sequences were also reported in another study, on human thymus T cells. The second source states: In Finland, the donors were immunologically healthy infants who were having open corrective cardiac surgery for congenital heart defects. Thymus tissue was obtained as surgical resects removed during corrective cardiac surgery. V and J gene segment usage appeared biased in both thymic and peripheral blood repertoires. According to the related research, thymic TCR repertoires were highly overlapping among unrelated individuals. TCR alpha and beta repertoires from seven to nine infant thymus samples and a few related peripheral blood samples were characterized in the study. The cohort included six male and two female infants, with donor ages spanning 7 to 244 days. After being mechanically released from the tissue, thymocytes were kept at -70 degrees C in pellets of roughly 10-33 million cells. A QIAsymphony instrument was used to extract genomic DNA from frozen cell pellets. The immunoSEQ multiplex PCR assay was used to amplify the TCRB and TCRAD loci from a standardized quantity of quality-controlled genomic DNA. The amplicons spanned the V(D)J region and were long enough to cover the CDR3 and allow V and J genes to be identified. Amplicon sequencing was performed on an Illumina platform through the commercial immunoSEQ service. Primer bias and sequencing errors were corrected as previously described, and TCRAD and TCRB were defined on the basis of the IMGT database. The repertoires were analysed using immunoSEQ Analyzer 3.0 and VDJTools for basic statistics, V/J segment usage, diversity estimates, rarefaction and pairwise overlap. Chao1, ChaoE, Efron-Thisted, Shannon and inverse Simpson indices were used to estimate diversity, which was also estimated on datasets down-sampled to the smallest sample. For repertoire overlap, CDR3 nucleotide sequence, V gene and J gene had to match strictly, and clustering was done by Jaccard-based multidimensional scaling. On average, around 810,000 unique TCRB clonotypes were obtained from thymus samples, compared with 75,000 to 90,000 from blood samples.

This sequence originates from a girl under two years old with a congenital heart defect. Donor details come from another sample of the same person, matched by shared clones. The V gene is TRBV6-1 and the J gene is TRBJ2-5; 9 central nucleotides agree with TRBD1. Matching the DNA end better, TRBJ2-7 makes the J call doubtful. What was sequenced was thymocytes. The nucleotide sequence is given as TGTGCCAGCAACGGGGGGACAGGGACCCCCTACGAGCAGTACTTC. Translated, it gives CASNGGTGTPYEQYF.